What follows describes a single TCR beta chain. These data are taken from a study of cytomegalovirus exposure and HLA in healthy donors. V was shortened by 1 base and J by 9 bases, with 7 bases between the two germline ends. The germline V gene encodes CDR1 SGHAT and CDR2 FQNNGV. The CDR3 covers 12 residues. 13 Jbeta primers and 60 Vbeta primers were used for the PCR. Libraries were prepared by immunoSEQ multiplex PCR; TCRdb keeps only in-frame clonotypes and omits some of them. The sample holds 210,000 or so clones, over 80% seen once. The J gene is TRBJ2-1, the V gene TRBV11-2; unclear D gene. Sequences were obtained from PBMCs. This receptor was obtained from a boy aged 2 to 10 in good health and CMV-seronegative. CDR3 coding DNA: TGTGCCAGCAGCTTAGGACCTAGTGAGCAGTTCTTC. Translated: CASSLGPSEQFF.